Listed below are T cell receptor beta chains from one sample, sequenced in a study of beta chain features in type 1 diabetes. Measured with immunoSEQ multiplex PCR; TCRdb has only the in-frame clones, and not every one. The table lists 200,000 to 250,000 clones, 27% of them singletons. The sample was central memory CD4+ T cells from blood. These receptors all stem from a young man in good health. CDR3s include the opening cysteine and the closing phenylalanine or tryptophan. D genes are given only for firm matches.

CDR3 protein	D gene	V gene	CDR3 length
CASSLLALSTDTQYF	NA	TRBV27	15
CAWTGQGATEAFF	TRBD1	TRBV30	13
CASSYDWDTGELFF	NA	TRBV7-9	14
CSVGREGYTF	NA	TRBV29-1	10
CASINNPGHLNTEAFF	NA	TRBV2	16
CASSAQGTQETQYF	TRBD1	TRBV5-4	14
CASSLVEGRSKNIQYF	NA	TRBV5-1	16
CASSRGDTQYF	NA	TRBV4-2	11
CASSSQPQHF	NA	TRBV28	10
CSCLGRGTEAFF	NA	TRBV29-1	12
CSVESQGWRETQYF	NA	TRBV29-1	14
CSVTGGYRGTEAFF	TRBD1	TRBV29-1	14
CASSPLTYEQYF	NA	TRBV27	12
CASSEMLTGRRYEQYF	NA	TRBV6-1	16